These T cell receptor beta chains were read from a single sample in a study of blood T cell repertoires in COVID-19. Sequenced by immunoSEQ multiplex PCR; TCRdb stores in-frame clones only, minus some. The table lists 140,000 to 150,000 clones, around 87% of them singletons, with 0.95% to 1.5% in the top ten. The sample consisted of PBMCs or T cells enriched from blood (not recorded which). The receptors originated from a woman aged 25 to 39 with acute COVID-19. Each CDR3 is given with its conserved first and last residue. Fields, in order: V gene, CDR3 length, CDR3 protein.

V: TRBV27
length: 18
CDR3: CASTLRAIGPATNEKLFF

V: TRBV4-3
length: 15
CDR3: CASSRDGIPGNTIYF

V: TRBV18
length: 15
CDR3: CASSPLAEGYNEQFF

V: TRBV7-3
length: 13
CDR3: CASSRDPGGGYTF

V: TRBV29-1
length: 13
CDR3: CSVGGGGNEKLFF

V: TRBV6-2/TRBV6-3
length: 15
CDR3: CASSKIAGGKNEQFF

V: TRBV2
length: 14
CDR3: CASRKGQGGTEAFF

V: TRBV7-2
length: 13
CDR3: CASSRQGATEAFF

V: TRBV7-2
length: 15
CDR3: CASSLALTGRGRYTF

V: TRBV28
length: 20
CDR3: CASSLSVAGGENPKTETQYF

V: TRBV18
length: 15
CDR3: CASSQTPRSSDTQYF

V: TRBV6-6
length: 13
CDR3: CASRQTSGYEQYF

V: TRBV9
length: 16
CDR3: CASSVGLQGAVNEQFF

V: TRBV9
length: 15
CDR3: CASSVEADSRNTIYF

V: TRBV27
length: 13
CDR3: CASSLNRGTEAFF

V: TRBV7-2
length: 12
CDR3: CASSFWNSEQFF

V: TRBV6-1
length: 14
CDR3: CASSEATSHYEQYF

V: TRBV2
length: 15
CDR3: CASSVDRTEVQTQYF

V: TRBV3-1/TRBV3-2
length: 18
CDR3: CASSRGTGGSLSGNTIYF

V: TRBV28
length: 14
CDR3: CASRPRPTGVGYTF

V: TRBV6-5
length: 15
CDR3: CASSKTGETGNTIYF

V: TRBV6-5
length: 14
CDR3: CASSYSSRGSPLHF

V: TRBV18
length: 15
CDR3: CASSLGLAGADEQYF

V: TRBV7-9
length: 11
CDR3: CASSRQGEQYF

V: TRBV5-1
length: 14
CDR3: CASSPRAMNTEAFF

V: TRBV18
length: 12
CDR3: CASSGAKETQYF

V: TRBV10-3
length: 12
CDR3: CAISTGAETQYF

V: TRBV6-5
length: 14
CDR3: CASSNRVSPYEQYF

V: TRBV12-3/TRBV12-4
length: 12
CDR3: CASSLFEDTQYF

V: TRBV5-4
length: 12
CDR3: CASSSLSTEAFF

V: TRBV5-1
length: 14
CDR3: CASSLGGLQETQYF

V: TRBV12-3/TRBV12-4
length: 12
CDR3: CASRWGGVEQFF

V: TRBV4-3
length: 15
CDR3: CASSQDSNGIGEQFF

V: TRBV5-1
length: 17
CDR3: CASSLAVGTSGPNEQYF

V: TRBV7-6
length: 12
CDR3: CASSPPGAGYTF

V: TRBV19
length: 17
CDR3: CASSIFGADEAYAGYTF

V: TRBV28
length: 15
CDR3: CASSLEGQGNSPLHF

V: TRBV5-3
length: 13
CDR3: CARSGDDYYGYTF

V: TRBV19
length: 16
CDR3: CASSTTGTGLQETQYF

V: TRBV5-1
length: 15
CDR3: CASSLSGTGLYGYTF

V: TRBV2
length: 14
CDR3: CASSGTPGHQPQHF